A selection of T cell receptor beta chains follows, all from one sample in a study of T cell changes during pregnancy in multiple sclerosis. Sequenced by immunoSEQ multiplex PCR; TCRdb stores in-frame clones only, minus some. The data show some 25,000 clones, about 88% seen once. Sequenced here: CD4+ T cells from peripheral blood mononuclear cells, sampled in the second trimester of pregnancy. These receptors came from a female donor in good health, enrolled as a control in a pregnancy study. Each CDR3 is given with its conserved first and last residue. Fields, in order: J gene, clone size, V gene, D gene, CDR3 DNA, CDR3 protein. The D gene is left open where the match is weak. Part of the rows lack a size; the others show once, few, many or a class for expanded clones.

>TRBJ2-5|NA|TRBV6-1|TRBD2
TGTGCCAGCAGTGGACTAGCGGGGAGGACGGGGGGGACCCAGTACTTC
CASSGLAGRTGGTQYF
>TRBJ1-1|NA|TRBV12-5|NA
TGTGCTAGTGGTTTCGGGGACACTGAAGCTTTCTTT
CASGFGDTEAFF
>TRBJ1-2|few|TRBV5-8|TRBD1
TGTGCCAGCAGCCCCTGGGGACAGGGGGCTTCCTATGGCTACACCTTC
CASSPWGQGASYGYTF
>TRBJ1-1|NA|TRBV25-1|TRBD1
TGTGCCAGCAGTGAGACAGGGGGTCGGGGAGAAGCTTTCTTT
CASSETGGRGEAFF
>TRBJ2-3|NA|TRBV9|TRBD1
TGTGCCAGCAGCGTCTCCTCCGGGACAGCATCAGATACGCAGTATTTT
CASSVSSGTASDTQYF
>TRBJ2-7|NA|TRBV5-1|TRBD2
TGCGCCAGCAGCTCCCGACAGTCGAGGACCGGGACTAGCGTCTACGAGCAGTACTTC
CASSSRQSRTGTSVYEQYF
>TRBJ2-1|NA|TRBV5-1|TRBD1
TGCGCCAGCAGCTTGTGGGGACAGGGTGTCTCCTACAATGAGCAGTTCTTC
CASSLWGQGVSYNEQFF
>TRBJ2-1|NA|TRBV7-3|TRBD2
TGTGCCAGCAGCTTAACCCCTGGACTAGCGGCCTACAATGAGCAGTTCTTC
CASSLTPGLAAYNEQFF
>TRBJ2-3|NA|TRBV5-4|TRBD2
TGTGCCAGCAGCCCCGGCGGGGGACTAGTGGGTCCAGATACGCAGTATTTT
CASSPGGGLVGPDTQYF
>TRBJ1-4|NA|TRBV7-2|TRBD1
TGTGCCAGCAGCTTGAGGACAGGGGGCAGTGAAAAACTGTTTTTT
CASSLRTGGSEKLFF
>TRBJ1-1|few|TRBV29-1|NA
TGCAGCGTTGGACAGAACACTGAAGCTTTCTTT
CSVGQNTEAFF
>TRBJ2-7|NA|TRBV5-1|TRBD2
TGCGCCAGCAGCTTTACTAGCGGGAGCTCCTACGAGCAGTACTTC
CASSFTSGSSYEQYF
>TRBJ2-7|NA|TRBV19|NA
TGTGCCAGTAGTAGGAACGGGGATGGGACCTACGAGCAGTACTTC
CASSRNGDGTYEQYF
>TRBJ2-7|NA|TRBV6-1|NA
TGTGCCAGCAGTGTTGGGGACACACGACCCCTAGGTCAAGAGCAGTACTTC
CASSVGDTRPLGQEQYF
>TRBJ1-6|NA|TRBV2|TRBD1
TGTGCCAGCAGCGAGGCTCTGACAGGGGGGGATTCACCCCTCCACTTT
CASSEALTGGDSPLHF
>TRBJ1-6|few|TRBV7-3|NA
TGTGCCAGCAGCTTTCCAGGATCACCCCTCCACTTT
CASSFPGSPLHF
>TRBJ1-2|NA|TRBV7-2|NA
TGTGCCAGCAGCCCCTACGGGGTGGTGAACTATGGCTACACCTTC
CASSPYGVVNYGYTF
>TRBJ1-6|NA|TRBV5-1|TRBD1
TGCGCCAGCAGCTTGGCGCTAGGGGGACAGGGGAATTCACCCCTCCACTTT
CASSLALGGQGNSPLHF
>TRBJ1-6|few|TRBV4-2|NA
TGTGCCAGCAGCCAGACGGGGAGCTCCTATAATTCACCCCTCCACTTT
CASSQTGSSYNSPLHF
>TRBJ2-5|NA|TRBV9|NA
TGTGCCAGCAGCGTAGGAGTAGCGATGGAGACCCAGTACTTC
CASSVGVAMETQYF
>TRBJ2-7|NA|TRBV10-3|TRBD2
TGTGCCGCAACTAGCGGGAGATTCGCCTACGAGCAGTACTTC
CAATSGRFAYEQYF
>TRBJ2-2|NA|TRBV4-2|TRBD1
TGTGCCAGCAGCCAAGGGGGACAGGGAAACACCGGGGAGCTGTTTTTT
CASSQGGQGNTGELFF
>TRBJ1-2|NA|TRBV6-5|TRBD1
TGTGCCAGCAGTAATGACAGGGGGCGGGGCTACACCTTC
CASSNDRGRGYTF
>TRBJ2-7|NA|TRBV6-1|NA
TGTGCCAGCAGTGAAGGACTGCCCCACGTCCGCGAGCAGTACTTC
CASSEGLPHVREQYF
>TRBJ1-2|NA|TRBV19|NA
TGTGCCAGTAGGGGCCATCTCTCAGGGGGCTACACCTTC
CASRGHLSGGYTF
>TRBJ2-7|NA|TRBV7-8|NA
TGTGCCAGCAGCTTAGCTACAGGGACCTACGAGCAGTACTTC
CASSLATGTYEQYF
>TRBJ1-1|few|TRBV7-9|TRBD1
TGTGCCAGCAAGACAGGGTTTGTTAACACTGAAGCTTTCTTT
CASKTGFVNTEAFF
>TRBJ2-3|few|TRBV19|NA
TGTGCCAGTAGTAATCTAGCTCAAGCCGGAACAGATACGCAGTATTTT
CASSNLAQAGTDTQYF
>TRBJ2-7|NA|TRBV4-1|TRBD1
TGCGCCAGCAGCCAAGTTGGGGCAGGGGGCACCGAGCAGTACTTC
CASSQVGAGGTEQYF
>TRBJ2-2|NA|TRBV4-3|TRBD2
TGCGCCAGCAGCCAAGGCGAGTTTCGGGGACTAGCGGGGGCCGTGAACACCGGGGAGCTGTTTTTT
CASSQGEFRGLAGAVNTGELFF
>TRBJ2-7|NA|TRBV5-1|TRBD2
TGCGCCAGCAGCTTGGTAGCGGGACGCTCCTACGAGCAGTACTTC
CASSLVAGRSYEQYF
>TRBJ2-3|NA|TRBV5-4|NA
TGTGCCAGCAGCTTGGCCGAGGCGGGGGCCAGCACAGATACGCAGTATTTT
CASSLAEAGASTDTQYF
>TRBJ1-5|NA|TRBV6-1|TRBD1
TGTGCCAGCAGTAGGGGGACAGGGAGGAATCAGCCCCAGCATTTT
CASSRGTGRNQPQHF
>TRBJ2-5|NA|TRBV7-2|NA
TGTGCCAGCAGCCCAGGGCCAGAGACCCAGTACTTC
CASSPGPETQYF
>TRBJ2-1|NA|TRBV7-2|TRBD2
TGTGCCGGAGCTAGCGGGGGGCCCTACGTGGAGCAGTTCTTC
CAGASGGPYVEQFF
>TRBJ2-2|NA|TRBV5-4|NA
TGTGCCAGCAGCTTTGAGTTGCGGGAGCTGTTTTTT
CASSFELRELFF
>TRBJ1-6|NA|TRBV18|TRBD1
TGTGCCAGCTCACACCTGACAGGGCCTTATAATTCACCCCTCCACTTT
CASSHLTGPYNSPLHF
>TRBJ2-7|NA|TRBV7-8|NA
TGTGCCAGCAGCCTAGGGACGGGGGGCACCTACGAGCAGTACTTC
CASSLGTGGTYEQYF
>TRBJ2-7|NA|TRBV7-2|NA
TGTGCCAGCAGCCCATCGGGGATTGGAGAGCAGTACTTC
CASSPSGIGEQYF
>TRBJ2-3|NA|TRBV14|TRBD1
TGTGCCAGCAGCCCCCGACAGGGGAGATTGGGGACAGATACGCAGTATTTT
CASSPRQGRLGTDTQYF
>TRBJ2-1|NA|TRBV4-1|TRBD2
TGCGCCAGCAGCCAGGAGAGGGTTTTAGGGAGGGCCACCTCCTACAATGAGCAGTTCTTC
CASSQERVLGRATSYNEQFF
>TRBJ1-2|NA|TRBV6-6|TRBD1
TGTGCCAGCAGTTACTTACAGGGGGGACCCTATGGCTACACCTTC
CASSYLQGGPYGYTF
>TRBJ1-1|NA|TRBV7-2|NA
TGTGCCAGCAGCCTGCGGGCGGGGTACACTGAAGCTTTCTTT
CASSLRAGYTEAFF
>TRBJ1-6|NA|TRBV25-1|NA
TGTGCCAGCAGTGAAAACAGGGTTGGGTCACCCCTCCACTTT
CASSENRVGSPLHF
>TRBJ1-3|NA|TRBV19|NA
TGTGCCAGTCGGCCGGGGGGCGATGGAAACACCATATATTTT
CASRPGGDGNTIYF
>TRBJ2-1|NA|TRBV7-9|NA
TGTGCCAGCAGCCCCCTCGGGGGGCGGAGCTCCTACAATGAGCAGTTCTTC
CASSPLGGRSSYNEQFF
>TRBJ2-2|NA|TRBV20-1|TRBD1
TGCAGTGCGCAGGGGGACGGGGAGCTGTTTTTT
CSAQGDGELFF
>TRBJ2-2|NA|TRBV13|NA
TGTGCCAGCAGCCCGGGACTGCTGAACACCGGGGAGCTGTTTTTT
CASSPGLLNTGELFF
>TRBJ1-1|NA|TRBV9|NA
TGTGCCAGCAGCGTAGGAGGGCCCCCGGCTGAAGCTTTCTTT
CASSVGGPPAEAFF
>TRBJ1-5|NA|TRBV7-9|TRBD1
TGTGCCAGCAGCCGTGGACAGGCGAGCAATCAGCCCCAGCATTTT
CASSRGQASNQPQHF
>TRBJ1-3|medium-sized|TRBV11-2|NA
TGTGCCAGCAGCTCCACGCGGGTGGGCGGAAACACCATATATTTT
CASSSTRVGGNTIYF
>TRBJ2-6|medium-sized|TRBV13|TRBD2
TGTGCCAGCAGCTTGACGGGACTAGCGGTTTCTGGGGCCAACGTCCTGACTTTC
CASSLTGLAVSGANVLTF